The subject of this entry is one TCR beta chain. This sample stems from a study of shared clonotypes between healthy human individuals. Naive CD8 isolation took CD45RO-negative cells positively selected for CCR7 and excluded terminally differentiated effector memory CD45RA+ cells. Data came from immunoSEQ multiplex PCR; TCRdb stores just in-frame clones and leaves some out. The profile shows millions of clones, about 95% of them singletons. Trimming removed 5 bases from V and 3 bases from J; junction bases left unmatched: 6. This CDR3 has 15 amino acids. CDR1 and CDR2 (germline): PRHDT, FYEKMQ (reference sequence).

The rearrangement joins TRBV13 to TRBJ2-1, with TRBD2 matching over 8 bases. The TCR was taken from a man younger than 35 in good health. Material for sequencing was naive CD8+ T cells sorted from blood. The CDR3 region is CASSVSSGLYNEQFF. In DNA, the CDR3 is TGTGCCAGCAGCGTCTCTAGCGGGCTCTACAATGAGCAGTTCTTC.